What follows are 19 T cell receptor beta chains derived from one specimen sequenced in a study of T-cell memory formation after mild COVID-19. Using its own MiXCR run on the 5' RACE reads, TCRdb lists one record per CDR3 protein. The sample has 350,000 to 500,000 distinct CDR3 sequences, approximately 18% seen once. The sequencing input was PBMCs or a T cell subset sorted from them (not recorded which). The receptors derive from a man between 18 and 35 years old who had mild COVID-19 (a few samples of this study predate the infection). Cell type and time point are not known.

This chain joins TRBV9 and TRBJ2-1, with D uncertain. V lost 0 bases and J 2 bases, leaving 6 bases between the germline ends. Germline V lookup: CDR1 SGDLS, CDR2 YYNGEE. The CDR3 contains 14 residues. For the CDR3, the DNA is TGTGCCAGCAGCGTAGAGCAGGCCTACAATGAGCAGTTCTTC. Its protein is CASSVEQAYNEQFF.

A few counts support this clonotype. The chain couples TRBV29-1 to TRBJ2-2; D is ambiguous. The ends were cut back, 1 base at V and 9 bases at J, with 9 bases in the middle. CDR1 is SQVTM and CDR2 is ANQGSEA in the germline V gene. There are 12 residues in the CDR3. The CDR3 reads CSVEVLSRELFF. DNA for the CDR3: TGCAGCGTTGAAGTACTAAGTAGGGAGCTGTTTTTT.

J is TRBJ2-5 and V is TRBV4-2; 7 bases line up with TRBD2. Germline CDR1 reads LGHNA; CDR2 reads YNFKEQ. This CDR3 is 14 amino acids long. The V segment lost 5 bases and the J segment 5 bases; nucleotides outside the gene matches: 8. Here the CDR3 reads CASSYGLDGETQYF. The CDR3 coding sequence is TGTGCCAGCAGCTACGGACTAGATGGTGAGACCCAGTACTTC.

The chain couples TRBV7-9 to TRBJ1-2, with 8 nucleotides matching TRBD1. CDR1 SEHNR and CDR2 FQNEAQ come from the germline V gene (reference sequence). V lost 8 bases, J lost 4 bases, and 6 bases stayed unmatched. The CDR3 is 13 amino acids. The CDR3 DNA is TGTGCCAGCGGACAGGGCGGGTTCTATGGCTACACCTTC. It is translated as CASGQGGFYGYTF. Full variable domain (outside the CDR3, taken from reference TRBV7-9 and TRBJ1-2): DTGVSQNPRHKITKRGQNVTFRCDPISEHNRLYWYRQTLGQGPEFLTYFQNEAQLEKSRLLSDRFSAERPKGSFSTLEIQRTEQGDSAMYLCASGQGGFYGYTFGSGTRLTVV.

A few counts support this clonotype. The chain uses TRBV11-1 and TRBJ2-1, with D hard to call. This CDR3 has 14 residues. CDR1 is SGHAT and CDR2 is FQDESV in the germline V gene (reference sequence). The V and J ends lost 2 bases and 3 bases respectively, with 8 bases between them. DNA of the CDR3: TGTGCCAGCAGCTTACCTCCTAACTACAATGAGCAGTTCTTC. Amino acids: CASSLPPNYNEQFF.

About this clonotype itself: At one boundary the junction diverges from the germline segment, which might be a read error. This rearrangement joins TRBV3-1 to TRBJ2-1; TRBD2 matches at 8 bases. Germline assignment: CDR1 LGHDT and CDR2 YNNKEL (reference sequence). CDR3 length: 12 amino acids. As DNA, the CDR3 is TGTGCCAGCAGCCAAGATCGGGGGACTAGTTATTTC. Amino acid sequence: CASSQDRGTSYF.

V usage is TRBV29-1 and J usage is TRBJ1-4; D call uncertain. The germline V gene has CDR1 SQVTM and CDR2 ANQGSEA. The CDR3 totals 14 residues. The V and J ends lost 5 bases and 0 bases respectively, with 10 bases between them. CDR3 residues: CSVKNIATNEKLFF. The CDR3 DNA sequence: TGCAGCGTTAAAAACATTGCAACTAATGAAAAACTGTTTTTT.

This clonotype was counted a few times. The chain combines TRBV14 with TRBJ1-1, with 8 nucleotides matching TRBD1. The CDR3 covers 14 residues. CDR1 SGHDN and CDR2 FVKESK come from the germline V gene. The V segment lost 1 base and the J segment 5 bases; nucleotides outside the gene matches: 3. The CDR3 DNA follows: TGTGCCAGCAGCCAAGCAGGGGGCGAAACTGAAGCTTTCTTT. Amino acids: CASSQAGGETEAFF.

This clonotype was counted between two and nine times. CDR3 in amino acids: CASSLAQGTEAFF. The CDR3, as DNA: TGTGCCAGCAGTTTAGCGCAGGGCACTGAAGCTTTCTTT. The chain links TRBV12-3 or TRBV12-4 to TRBJ1-1; possible D gene TRBD1, 5 bases. V was clipped by 0 bases and J by 4 bases, with 6 bases between them. The CDR3 totals 13 residues.

This clonotype turned up a few times. The genes are TRBV7-2 and TRBJ2-1, with TRBD2 identical over 9 bases. The CDR3 spans 16 residues. Germline V CDR1 and CDR2: SGHTA, FQGNSA. Trimming at V came to 4 bases and at J to 7 bases, leaving 11 bases not matched to a gene. The CDR3 coding sequence is TGTGCCAGCAGCTCCCCGGCGGGGGGGCGAGGGAATGAGCAGTTCTTC. Translation gives CASSSPAGGRGNEQFF.

The V call is TRBV12-3 or TRBV12-4, the J call TRBJ2-1; D gene unclear. CDR3 length equals 11 residues. The V gene lost 6 bases and the J gene lost 8 bases, with 8 bases spanning the gap. For the CDR3, the DNA is TGTGCCAGCAGGCACCGTTATGAGCAGTTCTTC. Its translation is CASRHRYEQFF.

The chain combines TRBV30 with TRBJ2-5, with D possibly matching TRBD1 (5 bases). Trimming pared 4 bases from V and 3 bases from J, leaving 6 bases between. Germline CDR1 and CDR2: GTSNPN and SVGIG (reference sequence). The CDR3 is 11 amino acids. The CDR3, as DNA: TGTGCCTGGACAGGGAAAGAGACCCAGTACTTC. This gives the protein CAWTGKETQYF.

This clonotype showed up just a few times. The chain links TRBV12-3 or TRBV12-4 to TRBJ2-7; D is ambiguous. This CDR3 contains 14 residues. Trimming stripped 5 bases from V and 3 bases from J, with 14 bases between. The chain's CDR3 is CASSPGSPIYEQYF. The CDR3 region has the DNA TGTGCCAGCAGTCCAGGTAGCCCCATCTACGAGCAGTACTTC.

The gene calls are TRBV7-2 and TRBJ2-3; D is uncertain. The CDR3 contains 13 residues. V lost 0 bases, J lost 5 bases, and 6 bases lay in between. The germline CDR1 and CDR2 sequences are SGHTA and FQGNSA. Here the CDR3 DNA reads TGTGCCAGCAGCTTAGCTCTCAAAGATACGCAGTATTTT. It specifies CASSLALKDTQYF.

The chain carries TRBV6-5 and TRBJ2-5, with unresolved D. The CDR3 consists of 13 residues. Germline-derived CDR1 and CDR2 are MNHEY and SVGAGI. The ends were cut back, 0 bases at V and 5 bases at J, with 7 bases in the middle. This CDR3 is CASSYSLGETQYF. DNA for the CDR3: TGTGCCAGCAGTTACTCCCTCGGCGAGACCCAGTACTTC.

This clonotype was counted a few times. V is TRBV12-3 or TRBV12-4 and J is TRBJ1-4; 7 nucleotides match TRBD1. This CDR3 has 16 amino acids. V dropped 8 bases and J dropped 4; count of bases not matched to a gene: 13. In DNA form, the CDR3 reads TGTGCCAGCCGATCTAGCTGGGACAGTGATAATGAAAAACTGTTTTTT. It specifies CASRSSWDSDNEKLFF.

There are a few counts of this clonotype. The chain recombines TRBV6-6 with TRBJ2-7; D is unclear. V lost 5 bases to trimming and J lost 4 bases, with 12 bases between them. This CDR3 is built from 13 residues. The germline V gene encodes CDR1 MNHNY and CDR2 SVGAGI (reference sequence). In DNA form, the CDR3 reads TGTGCCAGCAGTGATCATGCCTTTTACGAGCAGTACGTC. Translated, it gives CASSDHAFYEQYV.

V usage is TRBV6-6 and J usage is TRBJ1-1, with D maybe TRBD1 (5 bases). This CDR3 is built from 15 residues. CDR1 and CDR2 from the germline V gene are MNHNY and SVGAGI (reference sequence). The V gene lost 4 bases and the J gene lost 2 bases, with 14 bases spanning the gap. The CDR3 bases are TGTGCCAGCAGTTTTCACGTCAGGACAAACACTGAAGCTTTCTTT. As protein: CASSFHVRTNTEAFF.

CDR3 sequence: CSARDRTGGTEAFF. In nucleotides, the CDR3 is TGCAGTGCTAGAGATCGGACAGGGGGCACTGAAGCTTTCTTT. The rearrangement uses TRBV20-1 and TRBJ1-1, with 10 bases lining up with TRBD1. Per germline, CDR1 DFQATT and CDR2 SNEGSKA (reference sequence). The trim removed 0 bases at V and 4 bases at J, leaving 2 bases unmatched. The CDR3 sequence is 14 residues long.